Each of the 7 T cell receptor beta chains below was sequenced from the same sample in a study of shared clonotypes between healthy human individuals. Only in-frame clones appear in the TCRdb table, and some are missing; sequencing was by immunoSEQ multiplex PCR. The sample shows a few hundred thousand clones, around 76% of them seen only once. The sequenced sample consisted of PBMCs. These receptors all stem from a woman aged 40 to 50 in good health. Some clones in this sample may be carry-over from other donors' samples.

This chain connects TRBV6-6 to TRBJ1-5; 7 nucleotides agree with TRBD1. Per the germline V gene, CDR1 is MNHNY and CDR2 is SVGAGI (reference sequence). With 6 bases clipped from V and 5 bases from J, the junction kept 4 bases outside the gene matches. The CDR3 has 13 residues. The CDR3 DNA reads TGTGCCAGCAGCTACCAGGGGGATCAGCCCCAGCATTTT. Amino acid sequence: CASSYQGDQPQHF.

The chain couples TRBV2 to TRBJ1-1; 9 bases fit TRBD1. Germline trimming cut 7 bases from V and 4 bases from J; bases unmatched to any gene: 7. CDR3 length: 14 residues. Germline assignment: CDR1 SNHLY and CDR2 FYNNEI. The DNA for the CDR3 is TGTGCCAGCATCCACAGGGGGCAGATCACTGAAGCTTTCTTT. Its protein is CASIHRGQITEAFF.

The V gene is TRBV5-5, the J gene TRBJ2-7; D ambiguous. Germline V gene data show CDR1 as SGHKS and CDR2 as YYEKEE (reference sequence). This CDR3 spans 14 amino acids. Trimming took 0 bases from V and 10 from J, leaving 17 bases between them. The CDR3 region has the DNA TGTGCCAGCAGCTTGGGAGGCAGTACCGGTATTCAGTACTTC. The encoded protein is CASSLGGSTGIQYF.

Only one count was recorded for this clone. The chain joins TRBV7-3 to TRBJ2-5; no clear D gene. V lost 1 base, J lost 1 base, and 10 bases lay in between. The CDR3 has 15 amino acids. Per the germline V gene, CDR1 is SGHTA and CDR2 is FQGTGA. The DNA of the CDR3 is TGTGCCAGCAGCTTAATAGGGTCTAGCCAAGAGACCCAGTACTTC. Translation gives CASSLIGSSQETQYF.

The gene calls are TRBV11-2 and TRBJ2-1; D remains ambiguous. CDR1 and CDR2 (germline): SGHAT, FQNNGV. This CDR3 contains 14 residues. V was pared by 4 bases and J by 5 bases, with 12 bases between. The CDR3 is CASSSHRLNNEQFF. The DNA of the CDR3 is TGTGCCAGCAGCTCTCACCGACTCAACAATGAGCAGTTCTTC.

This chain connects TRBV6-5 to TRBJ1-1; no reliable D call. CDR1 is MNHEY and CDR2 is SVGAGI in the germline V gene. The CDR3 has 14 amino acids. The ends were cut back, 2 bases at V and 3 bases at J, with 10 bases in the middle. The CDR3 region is CASSYGVLYTEAFF. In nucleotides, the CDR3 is TGTGCCAGCAGTTACGGGGTACTTTACACTGAAGCTTTCTTT.

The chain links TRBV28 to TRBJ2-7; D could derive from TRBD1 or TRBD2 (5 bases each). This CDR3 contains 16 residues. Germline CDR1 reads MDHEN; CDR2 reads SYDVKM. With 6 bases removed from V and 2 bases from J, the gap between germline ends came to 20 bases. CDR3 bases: TGTGCCAGCAGACAGACCGGGGACCCGTTGGCCTACGAGCAGTACTTC. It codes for CASRQTGDPLAYEQYF. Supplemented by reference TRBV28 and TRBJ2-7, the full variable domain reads DVKVTQSSRYLVKRTGEKVFLECVQDMDHENMFWYRQDPGLGLRLIYFSYDVKMKEKGDIPEGYSVSREKKERFSLILESASTNQTSMYLCASRQTGDPLAYEQYFGPGTRLTVT.